This T cell receptor beta chain was recovered during a study of cytomegalovirus exposure and HLA in healthy donors. Looking at the study overall: Early on, a data release was issued that held approximately 78 million unique TCRs from HLA-typed donors. Study results and caveats: Reportedly, fewer N-insertions than the approximately 680-donor mean appeared in an Asian-associated ancestry cluster in a later analysis.

A word on this clone: Its target is not known.

This CDR3 has 17 amino acids. Germline loops: CDR1 MGHRA, CDR2 YSYEKL. The junction had 8 bases not matched to a gene; V was cut back by 4 bases and J by 2 bases. It was with 60 Vbeta and 13 Jbeta primers that the PCR ran. The protocol was immunoSEQ multiplex PCR, while the TCRdb copy is restricted to in-frame clones and leaves out a portion. Here the sample spans 210,000 or so clones, roughly 85% being singletons. The sequenced material came from PBMCs. This sequence joins TRBV4-1 and TRBJ2-3, with 11 positions matching TRBD2. This receptor was obtained from a girl aged 2-10 years in good health and CMV-seronegative. CDR3 amino acids: CASSRRLAGIITDTQYF. CDR3 DNA: TGCGCCAGCAGCCGGAGACTAGCGGGAATTATCACAGATACGCAGTATTTT.